This paragraph covers one T cell receptor beta chain sequence. Its antigen is still unknown. Treatment of the sample: some 19 received Ad26.COV2.S at low or high dose, single or two shots; 5 received placebo; per-sample allocation not given. Sampling happened 63 days after the first vaccine or placebo injection. Whoever gave the sample was an adult aged 18-55 years in Boston. The entry originates in a study of Ad26.COV2.S vaccination and SARS-CoV-2 variants. Study-level information: Participant was drawn from the COV1001 Ad26.COV2.S trial arm. Once or twice, 56 days apart, Ad26.COV2.S was delivered intramuscularly. Study findings and constraints: Measurement of non-spike TCR breadth gave similar results in vaccine and placebo recipients.

V was clipped by 0 bases and J by 4 bases, with 14 bases between them. This CDR3 spans 15 amino acids. The germline V gene encodes CDR1 SGDLS and CDR2 YYNGEE. The method was immunoSEQ multiplex PCR; TCRdb's version includes in-frame clones alone and lacks a portion of them. In the table there are approximately 300,000 clones, around four fifths of which are singletons. The source material was peripheral blood, sampled in a trial of Ad26.COV2.S vaccine versus placebo. The clonotype was recovered from a person between 18 and 65 years old who received the Ad26.COV2.S COVID-19 vaccine or a placebo. V gene TRBV9 combines with J gene TRBJ2-7; no reliable D call. The CDR3 sequence is CASSVGPPSIYEQYF. DNA for the CDR3: TGTGCCAGCAGCGTAGGCCCGCCATCGATATACGAGCAGTACTTC.